The rows below give T cell receptor beta chains drawn from one sample of a study of blood T cells in healthy people across ages. TCRdb recomputed calls from the 5' RACE reads with MiXCR, one row per CDR3 protein. The sample has 710,000 or so distinct CDR3 sequences; 32% are singletons. Sequencing was done on a sample of blood. Source of these receptors: a woman of 80 years or more in good health. Each CDR3 is given with its conserved first and last residue. D genes are given only for firm matches. The size of a clone is reported for some rows only, either as once, few or many, or as a class for expanded clones.

D	V	J	size	CDR3	DNA
-	TRBV6-6	TRBJ1-1	-	CASDTGYAEAFF	TGTGCCAGCGATACAGGGTACGCTGAAGCTTTCTTT
TRBD2	TRBV20-1	TRBJ2-1	many	CSAVSGTSGGNEQFF	TGCAGTGCTGTCTCCGGGACTAGCGGGGGAAATGAGCAGTTCTTC
-	TRBV4-2	TRBJ1-1	-	CASSFGLTEAFF	TGTGCCAGCAGTTTCGGCCTCACTGAAGCTTTCTTT
-	TRBV2	TRBJ2-5	few	CASSPGRQEAQYF	TGTGCCAGCAGTCCAGGCAGGCAAGAGGCCCAGTACTTC
TRBD1	TRBV6-6	TRBJ1-1	few	CASSYPGGHTEAFF	TGTGCCAGCAGTTACCCAGGGGGGCACACTGAAGCTTTCTTT
TRBD2	TRBV7-2	TRBJ2-5	many	CASSLLAGGGTQYF	TGTGCCAGCAGCTTATTAGCGGGAGGTGGGACCCAGTACTTC
TRBD2	TRBV27	TRBJ2-7	-	CASSLLSGVLYEQYF	TGTGCCAGCAGTTTACTTAGCGGGGTATTATACGAGCAGTACTTC
-	TRBV6-6	TRBJ1-2	many	CASSYSMSADGYTF	TGTGCCAGCAGTTACTCGATGTCGGCGGATGGCTACACCTTC
TRBD1	TRBV6-2/TRBV6-3	TRBJ2-7	-	CASTMTGSGEQYF	TGTGCCAGCACTATGACAGGGAGCGGCGAGCAGTACTTC
TRBD1	TRBV5-6	TRBJ1-1	few	CASTLGRGQSLQRNTEAFF	TGTGCCAGCACCTTGGGACGGGGACAGAGTCTCCAAAGGAACACTGAAGCTTTCTTT
-	TRBV20-1	TRBJ1-2	many	CSARGERTERDGYTF	TGCAGTGCTAGAGGCGAGCGGACGGAGAGAGATGGCTACACCTTC
-	TRBV4-2	TRBJ2-7	-	CASSQGPPGSYEQYF	TGTGCCAGCAGCCAAGGTCCGCCTGGGTCCTACGAGCAGTACTTC
-	TRBV20-1	TRBJ1-2	few	CSANPLSDSNYGYTF	TGCAGTGCCAATCCCCTATCAGACTCTAACTATGGCTACACCTTC
TRBD1	TRBV12-3/TRBV12-4	TRBJ2-2	many	CASSLARLGTGPTGELFF	TGTGCCAGCAGTTTAGCCCGACTCGGGACAGGCCCCACCGGGGAGCTGTTTTTT
-	TRBV27	TRBJ2-2	-	CASSFSERVNTGELFF	TGTGCCAGCAGTTTCTCGGAGAGAGTAAACACCGGGGAGCTGTTTTTT
TRBD1	TRBV7-9	TRBJ2-4	-	CTSSFGQGANIQYF	TGTACCAGCAGCTTTGGACAGGGGGCGAACATTCAGTACTTC
TRBD1	TRBV7-2	TRBJ1-1	-	CASTPGGSRGEAFF	TGTGCCAGCACCCCAGGGGGGTCACGGGGTGAAGCTTTCTTT
TRBD2	TRBV5-1	TRBJ2-7	few	CASSFWTSGGRAYNEQYF	TGCGCCAGCAGCTTCTGGACTAGCGGGGGGCGAGCTTACAATGAGCAGTACTTC
-	TRBV5-6	TRBJ1-1	many	CASSLAGGETEAFF	TGTGCCAGCAGCCTAGCCGGTGGAGAGACTGAAGCTTTCTTT
-	TRBV20-1	TRBJ1-5	many	CSAVGRGASSNQPQHF	TGCAGTGCGGTTGGGAGGGGCGCGTCGAGCAATCAGCCCCAGCATTTT
-	TRBV4-2	TRBJ1-5	-	CASSQEGGSGNQPQHF	TGTGCCAGCAGCCAAGAAGGGGGATCGGGTAATCAGCCCCAGCATTTT
-	TRBV7-9	TRBJ1-2	few	CASSLGRASDYGYTF	TGTGCCAGCAGCTTAGGCAGGGCCTCAGACTATGGCTACACCTTC